Listed below are T cell receptor beta chains from one sample, sequenced in a study of cytomegalovirus exposure and HLA in healthy donors. Libraries were prepared by immunoSEQ multiplex PCR; TCRdb keeps only in-frame clonotypes and omits some of them. The sample carries approximately 120,000 clones, under 20% recorded once. Source material: PBMCs. The receptor set was obtained from a female donor in good health and CMV-seropositive. Each CDR3 is given with its conserved first and last residue. Each record gives: D gene, J gene, V gene, clone size, CDR3 protein, CDR3 DNA. The D gene is left open where the match is weak. The size of a clone is reported for some rows only, either as once, few or many, or as a class for expanded clones.

d_gene: NA
j_gene: TRBJ1-1
v_gene: TRBV9
abundance: NA
CDR3aa: CASSGPSGATEAFF
CDR3nt: TGTGCCAGCAGCGGACCATCAGGGGCCACTGAAGCTTTCTTT

d_gene: NA
j_gene: TRBJ1-2
v_gene: TRBV29-1
abundance: few
CDR3aa: CSVELAGSSVYGYTF
CDR3nt: TGCAGCGTTGAGCTGGCCGGGAGTTCCGTCTATGGCTACACCTTC

d_gene: TRBD2
j_gene: TRBJ2-1
v_gene: TRBV30
abundance: few
CDR3aa: CAWSVGSGRASSYNEQFF
CDR3nt: TGTGCCTGGAGTGTGGGTAGCGGGAGGGCCAGCTCCTACAATGAGCAGTTCTTC

d_gene: TRBD1
j_gene: TRBJ1-5
v_gene: TRBV28
abundance: NA
CDR3aa: CASSFPLTGGEPQHF
CDR3nt: TGTGCCAGCAGTTTCCCTCTGACAGGGGGCGAGCCCCAGCATTTT

d_gene: NA
j_gene: TRBJ1-5
v_gene: TRBV19
abundance: NA
CDR3aa: CASSIGPVSNQPQHF
CDR3nt: TGTGCCAGTAGTATAGGGCCAGTTAGCAATCAGCCCCAGCATTTT

d_gene: NA
j_gene: TRBJ2-7
v_gene: TRBV5-1
abundance: NA
CDR3aa: CASSREYEQYF
CDR3nt: TGCGCCAGCAGCCGGGAATACGAGCAGTACTTC

d_gene: TRBD1
j_gene: TRBJ2-7
v_gene: TRBV5-6
abundance: few
CDR3aa: CASSSITGQGTGEQYF
CDR3nt: TGTGCCAGCAGCTCGATAACGGGACAGGGAACGGGCGAGCAGTACTTC

d_gene: NA
j_gene: TRBJ2-5
v_gene: TRBV4-3
abundance: NA
CDR3aa: CASSQDTEETQYF
CDR3nt: TGCGCCAGCAGCCAAGACACGGAAGAGACCCAGTACTTC

d_gene: TRBD2
j_gene: TRBJ2-1
v_gene: TRBV6-5
abundance: few
CDR3aa: CASSYQPGGSYNEQFF
CDR3nt: TGTGCCAGCAGTTATCAACCGGGGGGGTCCTACAATGAGCAGTTCTTC

d_gene: TRBD2
j_gene: TRBJ2-1
v_gene: TRBV5-6
abundance: NA
CDR3aa: CASSLSSGGANEQFF
CDR3nt: TGTGCCAGCAGCTTGTCTAGCGGGGGGGCGAATGAGCAGTTCTTC

d_gene: NA
j_gene: TRBJ1-1
v_gene: TRBV25-1
abundance: few
CDR3aa: CASIGGNTEAFF
CDR3nt: TGTGCCAGCATAGGAGGGAACACTGAAGCTTTCTTT

d_gene: NA
j_gene: TRBJ1-5
v_gene: TRBV19
abundance: NA
CDR3aa: CASSIAGGRERTTVGNQPQHF
CDR3nt: TGTGCCAGTAGTATAGCCGGAGGGAGGGAAAGGACAACAGTTGGCAATCAGCCCCAGCATTTT

d_gene: TRBD1
j_gene: TRBJ2-5
v_gene: TRBV7-9
abundance: few
CDR3aa: CASSLGSEGARQETQYF
CDR3nt: TGTGCCAGCAGCTTGGGGAGCGAGGGGGCTCGGCAAGAGACCCAGTACTTC